The TCR beta chain under discussion was sequenced for a study of long-term antiretroviral therapy in people with HIV. Study details: The earliest samples came about a decade before the 2015 immediate-ART recommendation.

Notes on this clone: Its matching antigen is unknown.

The CDR3 loop spans 15 amino acids. Germline lookup yields CDR1 LNHDA and CDR2 SQIVND (reference sequence). V was cut by 7 bases and J by 3 bases, with 18 bases left in between. They ran version v3.0 of the immunoSEQ assay at survey level. Sequencing was designed to cover 40,000-50,000 T-cell genomes in each sample. Sequencing was performed with immunoSEQ multiplex PCR; in TCRdb, only in-frame clones are kept and a portion is missing. The repertoire consists of 20,000 to 25,000 clones, with about 89% occurring once and the leading ten covering 3.3%. Notes on the study in general: Blood obtained between about 2004 and 2017 may reflect older ART regimens.

The source is a woman aged 50 to 60 with HIV. The material was unsorted PBMCs, obtained around 2.7 years after starting antiretroviral therapy. The rearrangement links TRBV19 to TRBJ1-2, with D tentatively TRBD1 (5 bases). DNA for the CDR3: TGTGCCAGTACTTCCGCTCGGGACGGCTACTATGGCTACACCTTC. Amino acids: CASTSARDGYYGYTF.